Each of the 23 T cell receptor beta chains below was sequenced from the same sample in a study of OX40 agonist ivuxolimab in advanced cancers. Libraries were prepared by immunoSEQ multiplex PCR; TCRdb keeps only in-frame clonotypes and omits some of them. The table includes over 30,000 clones, approximately 91% detected once. The source material was CD4+ or CD8+ T cells sorted from blood, sampled in a trial of the OX40 agonist ivuxolimab. Source of these receptors: an adult with an advanced solid tumor such as melanoma, head and neck, liver or kidney cancer.

The chain couples TRBV4-2 to TRBJ2-2; D is unclear. The germline V gene encodes CDR1 LGHNA and CDR2 YNFKEQ. The ends were cut back, 0 bases at V and 6 bases at J, with 14 bases in the middle. The CDR3 has 16 residues. The CDR3 here is CASSQEIGTTAGELFF. The CDR3 bases are TGTGCCAGCAGCCAAGAAATCGGCACTACTGCCGGGGAGCTGTTTTTT.

This sequence joins TRBV7-9 and TRBJ1-4, with TRBD1 identical over 10 bases. The ends lost 5 bases at V and 7 bases at J; junction bases unmatched: 7. CDR1 and CDR2 from the germline V gene are SEHNR and FQNEAQ (reference sequence). CDR3 length equals 15 residues. CDR3 in amino acids: CASSTDRGLGEKLFF. CDR3 bases: TGTGCCAGCAGCACAGACAGGGGGCTTGGTGAAAAACTGTTTTTT.

This chain uses TRBV4-1 with TRBJ1-4; tentative D call: TRBD1 (5 bases). The CDR3 loop spans 14 amino acids. The germline V gene has CDR1 MGHRA and CDR2 YSYEKL. The V and J ends lost 1 base and 8 bases respectively, with 11 bases between them. The CDR3 reads CASSQVGGDEKLFF. The CDR3 DNA reads as TGCGCCAGCAGCCAAGTAGGTGGGGACGAAAAACTGTTTTTT.

V is TRBV19 and J is TRBJ1-2, with TRBD1 identical over 8 bases. The junction had 7 bases not matched to a gene; V was cut back by 6 bases and J by 4 bases. Germline V gene lookup returns CDR1 LNHDA and CDR2 SQIVND (reference sequence). The CDR3 spans 14 residues. DNA of the CDR3: TGTGCCAGTAGATCGACAGGGGAAGGCTATGGCTACACCTTC. Amino acids: CASRSTGEGYGYTF.

This chain connects TRBV2 to TRBJ2-3; TRBD1 agrees at 8 bases. CDR1 SNHLY and CDR2 FYNNEI come from the germline V gene. CDR3 size: 14 residues. V was clipped by 7 bases and J by 5 bases; unmatched bases: 8. The CDR3 bases are TGTGCCAGCATAAAAGGACAGGGAGGAGATACGCAGTATTTT. Residues: CASIKGQGGDTQYF.

The chain is built from TRBV6-5 and TRBJ2-2; D tentatively reads TRBD1 or TRBD2 (5 bases each). Per germline, CDR1 MNHEY and CDR2 SVGAGI. V was cut by 2 bases and J by 0 bases, with 7 bases left in between. This CDR3 region has 15 residues. The chain's CDR3 is CASSYEGSNTGELFF. Written as DNA, the CDR3 is TGTGCCAGCAGTTACGAGGGGTCGAACACCGGGGAGCTGTTTTTT.

This chain uses TRBV6-5 with TRBJ2-2; unclear D gene. V was clipped by 2 bases and J by 7 bases, with 11 bases between them. CDR3 length: 14 residues. Germline V gene lookup returns CDR1 MNHEY and CDR2 SVGAGI. CDR3: CASSYRKAGGELFF. CDR3 coding DNA: TGTGCCAGCAGTTACCGCAAGGCTGGCGGGGAGCTGTTTTTT.

The rearrangement uses TRBV6-6 and TRBJ2-7; D not resolved. This CDR3 comprises 15 residues. Germline V gene sequence: CDR1 MNHNY, CDR2 SVGAGI (reference sequence). Trimming left V 2 bases short and J 1 base short, with 12 bases between. This chain's CDR3 is CASSYHGPLSYEQYF. The CDR3 coding sequence is TGTGCCAGCAGTTACCACGGGCCCCTATCCTACGAGCAGTACTTC.

The chain carries TRBV30 and TRBJ1-1, with TRBD1 matching 11 bases. Germline V gene sequence: CDR1 GTSNPN, CDR2 SVGIG (reference sequence). The CDR3 has 15 residues. J gave up 4 bases and V 1 base, and 5 bases lay outside the gene matches. The CDR3 loop reads CAWSDRTGGGTEAFF. Here the CDR3 DNA reads TGTGCCTGGAGTGATCGGACAGGGGGCGGCACTGAAGCTTTCTTT.

The table lists this clone with a count of one. The gene calls are TRBV19 and TRBJ2-7; D gene ambiguous. CDR1 and CDR2 from the germline V gene are LNHDA and SQIVND (reference sequence). This CDR3 is built from 14 residues. The V end lost 2 bases, the J end lost 3 bases, and 11 bases lay between the germline ends. The CDR3 DNA is TGTGCCAGTAGTATATACTTCGGATTCTACGAGCAGTACTTC. Translation: CASSIYFGFYEQYF.

The V gene is TRBV19, the J gene TRBJ2-7, with TRBD1 matching 10 bases. V shed 5 bases and J 3 bases; nucleotides not matched to a gene: 7. Germline CDR1 and CDR2: LNHDA and SQIVND (reference sequence). The CDR3 consists of 15 residues. This CDR3 is CASSVGQGRFYEQYF. DNA for the CDR3: TGTGCCAGTAGTGTGGGACAGGGGAGGTTCTACGAGCAGTACTTC.

As concerns this clone: Its ends do not fully match the called genes, so a read error is possible. V usage is TRBV2 and J usage is TRBJ1-1; D unresolved. The CDR3 totals 10 residues. Germline V gene lookup returns CDR1 SNHLY and CDR2 FYNNEI. CDR3 amino acids: CASSETLPTF. The CDR3, as DNA: TGTGCCAGCAGTGAAACGTTGCCGACATTT.

The chain couples TRBV7-2 to TRBJ1-2; 10 positions agree with TRBD1. This CDR3 has 14 residues. Germline CDR1 reads SGHTA; CDR2 reads FQGNSA. Germline trimming cut 4 bases from V and 6 bases from J; bases unmatched to any gene: 5. In nucleotides, the CDR3 is TGTGCCAGCAGCTCAGACAGGGGGCTGGATGGCTACACCTTC. This gives the protein CASSSDRGLDGYTF.

The CDR3 here is CAWSVRVRVNSPLHF. The DNA for the CDR3 is TGTGCCTGGAGTGTACGGGTCAGGGTGAATTCACCCCTCCACTTT. The chain joins TRBV30 to TRBJ1-6; possibly TRBD1 for D (5 bases). Germline values: CDR1 GTSNPN, CDR2 SVGIG (reference sequence). The length of the CDR3 is 15 residues. Between the trimmed V and J ends, which lost 0 bases and 7 bases, there was a span of 13 bases. Full variable domain (missing parts from reference TRBV30 and TRBJ1-6): SQTIHQWPATLVQPVGSPLSLECTVEGTSNPNLYWYRQAAGRGLQLLFYSVGIGQISSEVPQNLSASRPQDRQFILSSKKLLLSDSGFYLCAWSVRVRVNSPLHFGNGTRLTVT.

The rearrangement links TRBV9 to TRBJ2-3; either TRBD1 or TRBD2 may supply D (6 bases each). CDR1 is SGDLS, CDR2 YYNGEE, per germline. This CDR3 is 18 amino acids long. V lost 3 bases, J lost 2 bases, and 22 bases lay in between. The CDR3 DNA is TGTGCCAGCAGCGAAGACGAGTTCGTGGGGGGCATCACAGATACGCAGTATTTT. Protein sequence: CASSEDEFVGGITDTQYF.

The chain recombines TRBV11-2 with TRBJ2-2; D remains ambiguous. From germline, CDR1 is SGHAT and CDR2 FQNNGV. The CDR3 is 14 residues long. Trimming removed 1 base at V and 1 base at J, with 4 bases between. In nucleotides, the CDR3 is TGTGCCAGCAGCTTAGTTCAGAACACCGGGGAGCTGTTTTTT. Translated, it gives CASSLVQNTGELFF.

The chain uses TRBV19 and TRBJ2-3; TRBD1 matches at 9 bases. V lost 6 bases and J lost 2; bases outside the gene matches: 6. The CDR3 is made up of 15 amino acids. The germline gives CDR1 LNHDA, CDR2 SQIVND (reference sequence). CDR3 nucleotide sequence: TGTGCCAGTAGGTTACAGGGGGCTACCACAGATACGCAGTATTTT. Translation gives CASRLQGATTDTQYF.

This sequence joins TRBV6-4 and TRBJ2-5; D ambiguous. The germline V and J ends were trimmed by 6 bases and 4 bases, with 24 bases remaining between them. The CDR3 has 17 residues. From germline, CDR1 is MRHNA and CDR2 SNTAGT. The CDR3 sequence: CASSAPCKEYPGETQYF. The CDR3 DNA sequence: TGTGCCAGCAGCGCCCCTTGTAAGGAGTACCCTGGAGAGACCCAGTACTTC.

This chain uses TRBV5-1 with TRBJ1-1; D remains unclear. Germline-derived CDR1 and CDR2 are SGHRS and YFSETQ. V lost 1 base and J 2 bases, leaving 12 bases between the germline ends. The CDR3 has 15 residues. CDR3 region: CASSLRPAQNTEAFF. The CDR3 DNA reads TGCGCCAGCAGCTTGCGGCCAGCTCAAAACACTGAAGCTTTCTTT.

The chain joins TRBV20-1 to TRBJ2-7; unclear D gene. With 5 bases removed from V and 2 bases from J, the gap between germline ends came to 4 bases. CDR1 is DFQATT and CDR2 is SNEGSKA in the germline V gene (reference sequence). This CDR3 has 10 amino acids. CDR3 protein: CSAGTYEQYF. In DNA, the CDR3 is TGCAGTGCTGGAACCTACGAGCAGTACTTC.

The DNA for the CDR3 is TGTGCCACCAGCAGAGATAACGGCGCTGGCACAGATACGCAGTATTTT. Translation: CATSRDNGAGTDTQYF. The chain employs TRBV15 and TRBJ2-3, with D unresolved. Per the germline V gene, CDR1 is LNHNV and CDR2 is YYDKDF (reference sequence). This CDR3 region has 16 residues. The V end was cut by 0 bases, the J end by 1 base, with 11 bases between.

The rearrangement uses TRBV6-5 and TRBJ1-1; no clear D gene. The V gene lost 7 bases and the J gene lost 1 base, with 13 bases spanning the gap. The germline gives CDR1 MNHEY, CDR2 SVGAGI. CDR3 length: 14 residues. The CDR3 DNA sequence: TGTGCCAGCAAACAAGCATACCGGAACACTGAAGCTTTCTTT. Its protein product is CASKQAYRNTEAFF.

A word on this clone: A read error may produce the germline difference seen at one junction end. The rearrangement links TRBV30 to TRBJ1-1, with D perhaps TRBD1 (5 bases). CDR3 size: 11 residues. Germline V gene data show CDR1 as GTSNPN and CDR2 as SVGIG (reference sequence). CDR3 amino acids: CAWSVGTQRQF. CDR3 bases: TGTGCCTGGAGTGTAGGGACCCAAAGGCAATTT.